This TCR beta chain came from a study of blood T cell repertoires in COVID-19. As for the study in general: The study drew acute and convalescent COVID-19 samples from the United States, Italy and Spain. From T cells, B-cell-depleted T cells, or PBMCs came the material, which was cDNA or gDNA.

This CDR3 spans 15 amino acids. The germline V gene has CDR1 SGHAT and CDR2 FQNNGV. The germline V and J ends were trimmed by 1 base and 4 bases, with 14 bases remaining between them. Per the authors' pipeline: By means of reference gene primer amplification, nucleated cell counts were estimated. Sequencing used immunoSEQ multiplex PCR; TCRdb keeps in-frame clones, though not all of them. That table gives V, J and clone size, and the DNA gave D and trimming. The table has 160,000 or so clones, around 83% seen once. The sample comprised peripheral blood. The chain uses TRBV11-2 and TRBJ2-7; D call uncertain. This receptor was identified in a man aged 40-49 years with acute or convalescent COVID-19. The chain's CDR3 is CASSLGGSLTYEQYF. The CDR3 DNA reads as TGTGCCAGCAGCTTAGGTGGCAGTCTGACTTACGAGCAGTACTTC.